Listed below are T cell receptor beta chains from one sample, sequenced in a study of blood T cell repertoires in COVID-19. Measured with immunoSEQ multiplex PCR; TCRdb has only the in-frame clones, and not every one. The data contain 290,000 or so clones, 70% to 90% of them singletons. The sequenced sample was peripheral blood. Every receptor here comes from a middle-aged man with active or convalescent COVID-19. The CDR3 runs from the conserved cysteine through the conserved F or W. Fields, in order: J gene, clone size, V gene, D gene, CDR3 DNA, CDR3 protein. D genes are given only for firm matches. For some rows the clone size is stated as once, few or many, or as a class when expanded; others skip it.

TRBJ2-1 | - | TRBV7-8 | TRBD2 | TGTGCCAGCAGCCGTTTCCCGGGACTAGCGGGAGGGCCCACCTACAATGAGCAGTTCTTC | CASSRFPGLAGGPTYNEQFF
TRBJ2-3 | - | TRBV30 | TRBD2 | TGTGCCTGGAGTGTTATAGCGGGAGGGCCGGCGCAGTATTTT | CAWSVIAGGPAQYF
TRBJ2-7 | - | TRBV7-2 | - | TGTGCCAGCAGCTTACTTTTAGGGGCCGAGCAGTACTTC | CASSLLLGAEQYF
TRBJ1-2 | few | TRBV23-1 | TRBD1 | TGCGCCAGCTTCACAGACCGGGACAGACGCTCCTCTTATGGCTACACCTTC | CASFTDRDRRSSYGYTF
TRBJ2-3 | - | TRBV6-5 | TRBD2 | TGTGCCAGCAGTTCCATTAGCGGGAGCCTACATACGCAGTATTTT | CASSSISGSLHTQYF
TRBJ1-3 | few | TRBV7-9 | TRBD1 | TGTGCCAGCAGCTTAGGCCCCCTGGGGACAGGGAGTGGAAACACCATATATTTT | CASSLGPLGTGSGNTIYF
TRBJ2-3 | - | TRBV30 | - | TGTGCCTGGAGGTTCTCGTCGACTCATACGCAGTATTTT | CAWRFSSTHTQYF
TRBJ2-7 | - | TRBV3-1/TRBV3-2 | TRBD2 | TGTGCCAGCAGCCAAGTATTACTAGCGGGAGGAACCGGGCAGTACTTC | CASSQVLLAGGTGQYF
TRBJ1-4 | - | TRBV28 | - | TGTGCCAGCAGTTTAGAGAGAGGAACGAGTAATGAAAAACTGTTTTTT | CASSLERGTSNEKLFF
TRBJ1-4 | - | TRBV5-8 | - | TGTGCCAGCAGCTTCACCTCAGTTAATGAAAAACTGTTTTTT | CASSFTSVNEKLFF
TRBJ1-5 | - | TRBV6-5 | - | TGTGCCAGCTCGTCTTTTAGCAATCAGCCCCAGCATTTT | CASSSFSNQPQHF
TRBJ1-1 | - | TRBV30 | - | TGTGCCTGGAGGGGAGGGGGAGGCACTGAAGCTTTCTTT | CAWRGGGGTEAFF
TRBJ2-3 | - | TRBV5-6 | - | TGTGCCAGCAGCTTGTACCGGGACAAGGACACAGATACGCAGTATTTT | CASSLYRDKDTDTQYF
TRBJ1-2 | - | TRBV29-1 | - | TGCAGCGCGGTCGTAAACTATGGCTACACCTTC | CSAVVNYGYTF
TRBJ2-2 | - | TRBV6-5 | - | TGTGCCAGCACTTCCACAGGGCCCGGGGAGCTGTTTTTT | CASTSTGPGELFF
TRBJ1-2 | - | TRBV15 | TRBD1 | TGTGCCACCAGCAGAGCCCAGGGGGCCCTCTATGGCTACACCTTC | CATSRAQGALYGYTF
TRBJ2-1 | - | TRBV5-1 | TRBD2 | TGCGCCAGCAGCTTGGATGGGCGGGAGGGCAATGAGCAGTTCTTC | CASSLDGREGNEQFF
TRBJ1-6 | - | TRBV6-6 | TRBD1 | TGTGCCAGCAGTCGACAGGGGAAGGCCTCCTATAATTCACCCCTCCACTTT | CASSRQGKASYNSPLHF